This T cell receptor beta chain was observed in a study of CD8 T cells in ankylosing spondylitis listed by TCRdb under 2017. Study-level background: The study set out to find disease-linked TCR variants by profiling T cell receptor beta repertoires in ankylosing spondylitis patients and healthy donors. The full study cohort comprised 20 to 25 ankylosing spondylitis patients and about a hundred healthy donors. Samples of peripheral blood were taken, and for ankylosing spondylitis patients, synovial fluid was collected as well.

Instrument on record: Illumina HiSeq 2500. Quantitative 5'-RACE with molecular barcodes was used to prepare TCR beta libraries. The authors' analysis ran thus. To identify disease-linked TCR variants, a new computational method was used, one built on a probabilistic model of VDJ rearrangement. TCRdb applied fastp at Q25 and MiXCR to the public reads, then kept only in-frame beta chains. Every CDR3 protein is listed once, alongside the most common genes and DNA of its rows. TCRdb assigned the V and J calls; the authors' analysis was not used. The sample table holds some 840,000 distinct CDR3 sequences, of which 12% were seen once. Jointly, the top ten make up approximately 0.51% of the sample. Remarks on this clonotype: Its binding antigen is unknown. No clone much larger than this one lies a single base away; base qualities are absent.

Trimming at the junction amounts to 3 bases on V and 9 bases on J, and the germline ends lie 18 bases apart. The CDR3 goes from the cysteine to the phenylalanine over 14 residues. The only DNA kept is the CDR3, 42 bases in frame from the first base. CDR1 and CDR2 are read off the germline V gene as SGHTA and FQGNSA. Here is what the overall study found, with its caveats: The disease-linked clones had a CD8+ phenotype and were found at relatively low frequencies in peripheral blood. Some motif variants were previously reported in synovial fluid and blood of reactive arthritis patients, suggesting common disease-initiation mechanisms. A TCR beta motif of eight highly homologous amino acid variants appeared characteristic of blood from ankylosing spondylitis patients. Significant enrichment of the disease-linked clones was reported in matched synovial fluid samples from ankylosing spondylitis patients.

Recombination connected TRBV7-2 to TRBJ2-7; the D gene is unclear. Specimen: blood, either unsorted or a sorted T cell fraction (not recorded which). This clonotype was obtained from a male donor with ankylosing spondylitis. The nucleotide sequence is TGTGCCAGCAGCTTCAGCGCGAGGCCCTCCGGGCAGTACTTC. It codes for CASSFSARPSGQYF.